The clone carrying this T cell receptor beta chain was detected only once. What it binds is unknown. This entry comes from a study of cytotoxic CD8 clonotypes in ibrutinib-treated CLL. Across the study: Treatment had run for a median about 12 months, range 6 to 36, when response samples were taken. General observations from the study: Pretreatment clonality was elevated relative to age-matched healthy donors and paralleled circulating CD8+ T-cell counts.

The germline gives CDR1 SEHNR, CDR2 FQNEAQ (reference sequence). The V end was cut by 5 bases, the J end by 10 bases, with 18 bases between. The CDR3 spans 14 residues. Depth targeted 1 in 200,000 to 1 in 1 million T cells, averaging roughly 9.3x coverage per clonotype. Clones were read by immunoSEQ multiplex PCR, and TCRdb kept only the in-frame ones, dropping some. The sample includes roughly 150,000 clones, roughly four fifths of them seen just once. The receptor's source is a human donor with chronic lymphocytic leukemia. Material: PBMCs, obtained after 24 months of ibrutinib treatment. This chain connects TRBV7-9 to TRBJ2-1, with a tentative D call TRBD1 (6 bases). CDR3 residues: CASSRTPQGSEQFF. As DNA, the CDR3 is TGTGCCAGCAGCCGTACACCACAGGGAAGCGAGCAGTTCTTC. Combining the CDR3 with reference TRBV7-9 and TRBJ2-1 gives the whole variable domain DTGVSQNPRHKITKRGQNVTFRCDPISEHNRLYWYRQTLGQGPEFLTYFQNEAQLEKSRLLSDRFSAERPKGSFSTLEIQRTEQGDSAMYLCASSRTPQGSEQFFGPGTRLTVL.